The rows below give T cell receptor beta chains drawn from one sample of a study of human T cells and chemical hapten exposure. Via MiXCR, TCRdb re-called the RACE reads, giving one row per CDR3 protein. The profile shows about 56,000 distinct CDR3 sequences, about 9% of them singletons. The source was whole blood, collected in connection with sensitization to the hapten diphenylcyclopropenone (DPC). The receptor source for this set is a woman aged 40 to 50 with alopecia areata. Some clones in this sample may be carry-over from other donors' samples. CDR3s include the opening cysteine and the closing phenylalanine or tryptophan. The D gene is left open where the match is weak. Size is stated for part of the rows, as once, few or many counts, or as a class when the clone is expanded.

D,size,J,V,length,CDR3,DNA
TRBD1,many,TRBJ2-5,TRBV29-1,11,CSARQGETQYF,TGCAGCGCCCGACAGGGAGAGACCCAGTACTTC
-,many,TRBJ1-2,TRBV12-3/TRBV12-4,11,CASSHGLGHTF,TGTGCCAGCAGTCATGGACTGGGACACACCTTC
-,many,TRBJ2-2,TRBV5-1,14,CASSLGQNTGELFF,TGCGCCAGCAGCTTGGGACAGAACACCGGGGAGCTGTTTTTT
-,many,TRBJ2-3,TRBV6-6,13,CASSQGSTDTQYF,TGTGCCAGCAGTCAAGGGAGCACAGATACGCAGTATTTT
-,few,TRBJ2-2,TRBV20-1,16,CSARDPKGGRTGELFF,TGCAGTGCTAGAGATCCGAAGGGGGGCCGCACCGGGGAGCTGTTTTTT
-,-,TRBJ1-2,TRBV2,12,CASSSNNGGYTF,TGTGCCAGCAGTAGTAATAACGGCGGCTACACCTTC
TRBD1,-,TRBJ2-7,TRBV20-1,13,CSARQGAFYEQYF,TGCAGTGCTCGACAGGGGGCGTTCTACGAGCAGTACTTC
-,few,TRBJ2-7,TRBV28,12,CASSWGNYEQYF,TGTGCCAGCAGTTGGGGAAACTACGAGCAGTACTTC
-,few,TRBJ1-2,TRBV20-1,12,CSASPGGYGYTF,TGCAGTGCTAGTCCCGGGGGCTATGGCTACACCTTC
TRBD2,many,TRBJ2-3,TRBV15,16,CATSSDWGPGGDTQYF,TGTGCCACCAGCAGTGATTGGGGACCCGGGGGGGATACGCAGTATTTT
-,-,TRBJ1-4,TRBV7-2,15,CASSSRQDFNEKLFF,TGTGCCAGCAGCTCCCGACAGGACTTCAATGAAAAACTGTTTTTT
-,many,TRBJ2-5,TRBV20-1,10,CSVGRETQYF,TGCAGCGTCGGCCGAGAGACCCAGTACTTC
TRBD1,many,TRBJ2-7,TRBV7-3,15,CASSLTGQGAYEQYF,TGTGCCAGCAGCTTAACTGGGCAGGGGGCCTACGAGCAGTACTTC
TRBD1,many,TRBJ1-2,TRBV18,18,CASSRYGQGKREMANPLF,TGTGCCAGCTCACGGTATGGACAGGGAAAAAGGGAGATGGCTAATCCGCTCTTC
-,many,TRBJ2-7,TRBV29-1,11,CSASLGFEQYF,TGCAGCGCCAGCCTGGGTTTCGAGCAGTACTTC
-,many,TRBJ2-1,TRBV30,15,CAWSGGSGEYNEQFF,TGTGCCTGGTCCGGGGGCAGCGGGGAGTACAATGAGCAGTTCTTC
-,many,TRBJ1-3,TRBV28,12,CAVQYPGNTIYF,TGTGCCGTGCAGTATCCAGGAAACACCATATATTTT
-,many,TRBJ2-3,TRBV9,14,CASSGGGLADTQYF,TGTGCCAGCAGCGGGGGGGGCCTAGCAGATACGCAGTATTTT
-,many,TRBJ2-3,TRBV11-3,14,CASSDAGAPDTQYF,TGTGCCAGCTCCGACGCGGGGGCGCCGGATACGCAGTATTTT